Included here is one T cell receptor (beta chain) sequence, with context. This clonotype occurred many times. The specificity of this receptor is unknown. No qualities accompany the bases; no much larger clone lies one base away. Trimming takes 0 bases from V and 1 base from J, and the germline ends sit 6 bases apart. The CDR3, from cysteine to phenylalanine, totals 14 residues. Only the CDR3 portion is preserved as DNA: 42 bases, with reading frame beginning at the first base. For CDR1 and CDR2, the germline V gene (reference sequence) lists LNHDA and SQIVND. These data come from a study of T cells in Graves' hyperthyroidism and ophthalmopathy (dated by TCRdb to the late 2010s). Study-wide context: Peripheral blood was sampled at the time of initial diagnosis, prior to any treatment. To identify distinguishing TCR V-J signatures, a discovery cohort of some 99 patients was used, comprising approximately 40 with Graves' ophthalmopathy and around 60 with stable Graves' hyperthyroidism. Once sampling was done, hyperthyroidism patients were given methimazole at a starting dose of 30 mg daily, whereas ophthalmopathy patients were given high-dose intravenous methylprednisolone. Prospective prediction of ophthalmopathy was tested in an independent validation cohort of some 20 hyperthyroidism patients and approximately 17 patients who later progressed to ophthalmopathy. According to the paper, TCR Vbeta CDR3 sequencing was carried out on approximately 140 peripheral blood samples, which came from approximately 41 ophthalmopathy, under 80 hyperthyroidism and 17 progressor patients. The study also compared thyroid tissue and blood T-cell repertoires from 5 to 7 Graves' hyperthyroidism patients. For training and testing, the 100 or so patients in the discovery cohort were randomly divided in a 7:3 ratio.

Overall study results and their limits: Blood samples also contained most of the expanded thyroid clonotypes (frequency above 0.001), which suggests that blood repertoires may reflect thyroid immune responses. In validation, the model predicted progression to ophthalmopathy a median of roughly six months before onset, with over 60% sensitivity and more than 72% specificity. Ophthalmopathy was separated from stable hyperthyroidism by a 13 V-J signature model, with about 88% sensitivity and 81% to 82% specificity obtained in cross-validation and 80%/75% obtained in testing. Sample size was not statistically predetermined, and blinding of investigators to group allocation was not performed.

Stable Graves' hyperthyroidism was defined as no progression to ophthalmopathy during 18 months of follow-up. Hyperthyroidism patients were aged 18 to 65 years and newly diagnosed, with disease duration of less than 2 months. Any patient with an uncontrolled infection, another autoimmune disease, pregnancy or lactation was excluded. Diagnoses were established on the basis of clinical symptoms, serum thyroxine and TRAb, thyroid ultrasound, and orbital computed tomography. PBMCs were isolated from about 9 ml of fresh peripheral blood by Ficoll-Paque density gradient centrifugation. Total RNA was extracted with Trizol reagent, and quality was checked on an Agilent 2100 Bioanalyzer. The TCR beta CDR3 regions were amplified from the RNA transcripts. The TCR CDR3 was subjected to a first round of RT-PCR using the HTBI primer set and the Qiagen OneStep RT-PCR kit. Libraries were constructed in a second round of multiplex PCR, after which size selection and purification were carried out. Sequencing of the libraries was done on an Illumina HiSeq2000 using paired-end 100 bp reads. The original methods were these. SOAPnuke was used to process the raw data, with reads discarded if the reads contained adapters or uncalled bases, had a mean Phred below 15, or lacked an exact constant-primer or identifier match. High-quality paired reads were merged using COPE v1.2.5, and each unique nucleotide sequence was defined as a clonotype. Clonotypes were aligned to IMGT TRBV, TRBD and TRBJ reference segments using MiTCR v1.1. The analysis was restricted to V-J combinations with a frequency above 0.0001, which together covered around 99% of the repertoires. A TCS score was defined as the ratio between F50 (clonal expansion) and ExV (chaos), using BLOSUM62-based TCRdist between CDR3 peptides within each V-J. Welch's t-statistics and random forest reduced 500 to 650 V-J features to 10 to 15, which were used in a naive Bayes classifier (R e1071). TCRdb reprocessed the public reads (quality trimming at Q25 with fastp, clone calling with MiXCR) and kept in-frame beta chains. Every entry covers one CDR3 protein and lists the most common genes and DNA from its rows. These V and J calls rely on TCRdb rather than the paper's analysis. This sample comprises some 740,000 distinct CDR3 sequences, approximately 15% of them detected only once. Approximately 10% of the sample goes to the ten largest clones.

This receptor was taken from a woman between 18 and 29 years old with Graves' hyperthyroidism. This chain is built from TRBV19 and TRBJ1-1; there is no confident call for the D gene. The sample comprised blood. The CDR3 corresponds to CASSIERENTEAFF. The DNA sequence is as follows: TGTGCCAGTAGTATAGAACGGGAGAACACTGAAGCTTTCTTT.